This is a list of T cell receptor beta chains from one sample in a study of control samples from healthy donors and cancer patients. Generated by immunoSEQ multiplex PCR, the TCRdb table keeps only in-frame clones and is missing some. The sample yields around 120,000 clones, around 87% seen once. Source material: blood. These receptors were taken from a man in his 60s in good health. CDR3s include the opening cysteine and the closing phenylalanine or tryptophan. A D gene is named only where the DNA matches it firmly. Rows may omit the clone size; those that give it use once, few, many or a size class.

D gene,clone size,J gene,V gene,CDR3 DNA,CDR3 protein
NA,NA,TRBJ1-1,TRBV10-1,TGCGCCAGCAGGACAGCCAAGAACACTGAAGCTTTCTTT,CASRTAKNTEAFF
NA,NA,TRBJ2-5,TRBV11-1,TGTGCCAGCAGCTTAATGAAAGAGACCCAGTACTTC,CASSLMKETQYF
NA,few,TRBJ1-1,TRBV12-3/TRBV12-4,TGTGCCAGCGGAGTAAGGTACACTGAAGCTTTCTTT,CASGVRYTEAFF
TRBD1,NA,TRBJ1-1,TRBV5-5,TGTGCCAGCAGCGGAGGAGGGACAGAGAACACTGAAGCTTTCTTT,CASSGGGTENTEAFF
NA,NA,TRBJ2-1,TRBV24-1,TGTGCCACCAGTGAGGATACAGGATACGAGCAGTTCTTC,CATSEDTGYEQFF
NA,NA,TRBJ1-6,TRBV27,TGTGCCAGCAGTTATTTCCCCAGCTCCTATAATTCACCCCTCCACTTT,CASSYFPSSYNSPLHF
NA,once,TRBJ1-5,TRBV6-2/TRBV6-3,TGTGCCAGCAGTTACTCCCTAACCAATCAGCCCCAGCATTTT,CASSYSLTNQPQHF
NA,NA,TRBJ1-1,TRBV7-2,TGTGCCAGCAGCTTTGGGATGAACACTGAAGCTTTCTTT,CASSFGMNTEAFF
NA,few,TRBJ1-1,TRBV28,TGTGCCAGCAGTACATCCGGGACGGGAAGGGGAAAGACTGAAGCTTTCTTT,CASSTSGTGRGKTEAFF
TRBD2,NA,TRBJ2-7,TRBV7-3,TGTGCCAGCAGCCCCATCCGGGGGGAGTCCTACGAGCAGTACTTC,CASSPIRGESYEQYF
NA,NA,TRBJ2-4,TRBV21-1,TGTGCCAGCGAGGCAGGGTTAGCCAAAAACATTCAGTACTTC,CASEAGLAKNIQYF
TRBD1,once,TRBJ1-5,TRBV28,TGTGCCAGCAGTTTACCGTCATTGGACAGGGCGTCCAATCAGCCCCAGCATTTT,CASSLPSLDRASNQPQHF
NA,NA,TRBJ1-1,TRBV6-5,TGTGCCAGCTCTGACTCCTTCTCGAGCACTGAAGCTTTCTTT,CASSDSFSSTEAFF
NA,NA,TRBJ1-5,TRBV18,TGTGCCAGCTCACCGATCGGGTCCGTCCCCAATCAGCCCCAGCATTTT,CASSPIGSVPNQPQHF
TRBD2,NA,TRBJ2-2,TRBV27,TGTGCCAGCAGTTGGGGGGGGGTGGGCACCGGGGAGCTGTTTTTT,CASSWGGVGTGELFF
NA,NA,TRBJ1-4,TRBV18,TGTGCCAGCTCACCAAACCTCGATCAGGGATCAAAGTTTTTT,CASSPNLDQGSKFF
NA,NA,TRBJ2-1,TRBV7-3,TGTGCCAGCAGCTTACAGGGTACGAATGAGCAGTTCTTC,CASSLQGTNEQFF
TRBD1,NA,TRBJ1-5,TRBV15,TGTGCCACCAGCGGCCCTTTGGGAGGGGGCGGGCAGCCCCAGCATTTT,CATSGPLGGGGQPQHF
NA,few,TRBJ2-7,TRBV19,TGTGCCAGTAGTCCCTCCTCCTCGACTGTTGGCGGGCAGTACTTC,CASSPSSSTVGGQYF
TRBD1,NA,TRBJ1-5,TRBV6-6,TGTGCCAGCAGTTGGGACAGTAGCAATCAGCCCCAGCATTTT,CASSWDSSNQPQHF
TRBD1,NA,TRBJ1-4,TRBV28,TGTGCCAGCAGTCAAGGACAGGACGCCAGGGGTGAAAAACTGTTTTTT,CASSQGQDARGEKLFF
NA,NA,TRBJ1-2,TRBV27,TGTGCCAGCAGCCGTAGTAGGACATCAGTTGGCTACACCTTC,CASSRSRTSVGYTF
NA,NA,TRBJ1-1,TRBV4-3,TGCGCCAGCAGCCAAGGCGGGGGACGGATGAACACTGAAGCTTTCTTT,CASSQGGGRMNTEAFF
NA,NA,TRBJ1-2,TRBV20-1,TGCAGTGCTAGTGCAGTCAACTATGGCTACACCTTC,CSASAVNYGYTF
NA,NA,TRBJ1-5,TRBV28,TGTGCTAGCGGGTCAGCGCGCGATCAGCCCCAGCATTTT,CASGSARDQPQHF
NA,NA,TRBJ2-3,TRBV11-3,TGTGCCAGCAGCTTAGATCCCCAGGGCACAGATACGCAGTATTTT,CASSLDPQGTDTQYF
NA,NA,TRBJ2-4,TRBV5-6,TGTGCCAGCAGGGGCCTTAAGGTAGAAAACATTCAGTACTTC,CASRGLKVENIQYF
NA,NA,TRBJ2-4,TRBV24-1,TGTGCCACCAGTGGGTTAGGTTCGTGGTACTTC,CATSGLGSWYF
NA,NA,TRBJ2-1,TRBV24-1,TGTGCCACCAGTGACCATGGGACCGGAGAGCAGTTCTTC,CATSDHGTGEQFF
TRBD2,NA,TRBJ2-5,TRBV28,TGTGCCAGCAGTTTGGTGCTAGCGGGGGGCCGCCGAGAGACCCAGTACTTC,CASSLVLAGGRRETQYF
NA,NA,TRBJ1-4,TRBV29-1,TGCAGCGTTGTGGAAGCAACTAATGAAAAACTGTTTTTT,CSVVEATNEKLFF
NA,NA,TRBJ1-5,TRBV6-5,TGTGCCAGCGGGCCAACAGGGAATCAGCCCCAGCATTTT,CASGPTGNQPQHF
NA,NA,TRBJ2-7,TRBV28,TGTGCCAGCACCCCCAGGTCAGCGCAGACGCAGCAGTACTTC,CASTPRSAQTQQYF
NA,NA,TRBJ2-3,TRBV27,TGTGCCAGCAGTTTATGGAGGGGGTGGGTAGATACGCAGTATTTT,CASSLWRGWVDTQYF
TRBD2,NA,TRBJ2-3,TRBV7-9,TGTGCCAGCAGCTCCAGCCCTAGCGGGGGGGCAGATACGCAGTATTTT,CASSSSPSGGADTQYF
NA,NA,TRBJ2-7,TRBV27,TGTGCCAGCAGTTTATCTGGTCGGGGGCGACCTGGGGCTAGGGAAGCCGAGCAGTACTTC,CASSLSGRGRPGAREAEQYF
NA,NA,TRBJ1-1,TRBV5-4,TGTGCCAGCTTTGGGGGAACAGCGAACACTGAAGCTTTCTTT,CASFGGTANTEAFF
TRBD1,few,TRBJ1-1,TRBV18,TGTGCCAGCTCACCACTTACAGGGGGCACTGAAGCTTTCTTT,CASSPLTGGTEAFF
NA,once,TRBJ1-4,TRBV27,TGTGCCAGCAGTTTATCAGCGGGGGGCGGGGAAAAACTGTTTTTT,CASSLSAGGGEKLFF
NA,NA,TRBJ1-3,TRBV7-2,TGTGCCAGCAGCATAAGGAGGGGTGACACCATATATTTT,CASSIRRGDTIYF
NA,NA,TRBJ2-3,TRBV6-5,TGTGCCAGCAGTTCACCCGATAGCCCAGATACGCAGTATTTT,CASSSPDSPDTQYF
NA,once,TRBJ1-5,TRBV5-6,TGTGCCAGCAGCTTTAGGGGCAGCGGCTTACAGCCCCAGCATTTT,CASSFRGSGLQPQHF
NA,NA,TRBJ1-6,TRBV28,TGTGCCAGCAGTTTACGGTCGTGGGGGACCTATAATTCACCCCTCCACTTT,CASSLRSWGTYNSPLHF
NA,few,TRBJ1-2,TRBV7-2,TGTGCCAGCAGCCCCGGGCACGGAAGCTATGGCTACACCTTC,CASSPGHGSYGYTF
NA,NA,TRBJ1-2,TRBV7-8,TGTGCCAGCAGAAAAGACAGGAACTATGGCTACACCTTC,CASRKDRNYGYTF
NA,once,TRBJ2-7,TRBV6-5,TGTGCCAGCAGAAAAACGGGACTCCTCTCCTACGAGCAGTACTTC,CASRKTGLLSYEQYF
NA,NA,TRBJ1-2,TRBV12-3/TRBV12-4,TGTGCCAGCAGTTTGGAAGGGTTGTGGGGCTACACCTTC,CASSLEGLWGYTF
NA,NA,TRBJ1-5,TRBV7-2,TGTGCCAGCAGCCAGGGGTTACACAATCAGCCCCAGCATTTT,CASSQGLHNQPQHF
TRBD2,NA,TRBJ2-5,TRBV7-9,TGTGCCAGCAGCTCTCCCGGAGGTAGCGGGGGGGCCTTGGAGACCCAGTACTTC,CASSSPGGSGGALETQYF
NA,NA,TRBJ1-6,TRBV6-1,TGTGCCAGCAGTGAACCCGGGGTAGTTAATTCACCCCTCCACTTT,CASSEPGVVNSPLHF
NA,NA,TRBJ2-7,TRBV3-1/TRBV3-2,TGTGCCAGCAGCTTTCGGGGCTCCTACGAGCAGTACTTC,CASSFRGSYEQYF
NA,few,TRBJ1-5,TRBV6-5,TGTGCCAGCAGTTACTCCTGGTCACCCCAGGCGGCCCAGCATTTT,CASSYSWSPQAAQHF